This T cell receptor (beta chain) was captured in a study of siplizumab effects on memory and regulatory T cells. Trimming removed 8 bases from V and 0 bases from J, with 11 bases in between. Germline CDR1 reads SNHLY; CDR2 reads FYNNEI. The CDR3 is 14 residues long. Sequencing was performed with immunoSEQ multiplex PCR; in TCRdb, only in-frame clones are kept and a portion is missing. Of roughly 100,000 clones detected, over 90% appear once; the ten largest clones hold roughly 0.62%. Sequences were obtained from Tregs sorted from blood. The receptor comes from a human donor in good health. The chain links TRBV2 to TRBJ2-1, with D possibly TRBD2 on 6 matching bases. The DNA of the CDR3 is TGTGCCAGCCGTGCGGGGAGCTCCTACAATGAGCAGTTCTTC. Translating gives CASRAGSSYNEQFF.